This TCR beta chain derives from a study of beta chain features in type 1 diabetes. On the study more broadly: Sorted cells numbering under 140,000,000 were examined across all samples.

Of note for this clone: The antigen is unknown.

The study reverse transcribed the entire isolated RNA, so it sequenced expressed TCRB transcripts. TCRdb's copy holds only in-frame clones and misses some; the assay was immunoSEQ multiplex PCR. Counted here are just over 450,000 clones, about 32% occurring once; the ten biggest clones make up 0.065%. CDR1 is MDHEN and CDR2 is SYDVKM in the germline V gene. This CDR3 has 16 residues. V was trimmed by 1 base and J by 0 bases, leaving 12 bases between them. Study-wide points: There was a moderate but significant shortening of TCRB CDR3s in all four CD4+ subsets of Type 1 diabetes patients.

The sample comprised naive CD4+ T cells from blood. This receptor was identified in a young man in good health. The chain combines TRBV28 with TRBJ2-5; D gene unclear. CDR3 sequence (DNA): TGTGCCAGCAGTTTATATCTTCGACGGGACCAAGAGACCCAGTACTTC. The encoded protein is CASSLYLRRDQETQYF.